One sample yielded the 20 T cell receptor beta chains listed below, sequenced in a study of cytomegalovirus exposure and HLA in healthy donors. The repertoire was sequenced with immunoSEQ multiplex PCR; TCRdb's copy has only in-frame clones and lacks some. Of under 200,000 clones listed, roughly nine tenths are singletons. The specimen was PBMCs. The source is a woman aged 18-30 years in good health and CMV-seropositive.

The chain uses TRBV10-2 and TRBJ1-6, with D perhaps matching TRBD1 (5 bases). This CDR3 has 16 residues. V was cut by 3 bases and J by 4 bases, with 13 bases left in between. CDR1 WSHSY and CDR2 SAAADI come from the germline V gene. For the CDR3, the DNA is TGCGCCAGCAGTGAAGAGGAGGGGAGGTATAATTCACCCCTCCACTTT. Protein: CASSEEEGRYNSPLHF.

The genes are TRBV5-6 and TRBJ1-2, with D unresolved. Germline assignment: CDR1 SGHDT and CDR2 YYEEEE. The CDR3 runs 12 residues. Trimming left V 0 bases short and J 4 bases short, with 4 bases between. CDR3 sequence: CASSLVSYGYTF. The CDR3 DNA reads TGTGCCAGCAGCTTGGTCTCCTATGGCTACACCTTC.

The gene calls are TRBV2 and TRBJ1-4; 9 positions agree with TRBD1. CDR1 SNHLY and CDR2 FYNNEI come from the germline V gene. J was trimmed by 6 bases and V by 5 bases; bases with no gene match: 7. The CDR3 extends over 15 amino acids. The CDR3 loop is CASSPRTGVDEKLFF. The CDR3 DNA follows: TGTGCCAGCAGTCCTAGGACAGGGGTGGATGAAAAACTGTTTTTT.

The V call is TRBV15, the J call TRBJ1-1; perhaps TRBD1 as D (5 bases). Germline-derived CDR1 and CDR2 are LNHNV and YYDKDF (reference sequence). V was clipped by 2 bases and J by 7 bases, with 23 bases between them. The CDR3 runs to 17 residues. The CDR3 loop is CATSRNLMRGVAGEAFF. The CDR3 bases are TGTGCCACCAGCAGAAACTTGATGAGGGGAGTAGCGGGTGAAGCTTTCTTT.

The CDR3 protein is CASMMRGVGEQYF. CDR3 DNA sequence: TGTGCCAGCATGATGCGGGGCGTGGGGGAGCAGTACTTC. This chain uses TRBV6-6 with TRBJ2-7; possibly TRBD2 for D (6 bases). V was shortened by 7 bases and J by 7 bases, with 17 bases between the two germline ends. Germline assignment: CDR1 MNHNY and CDR2 SVGAGI (reference sequence). The CDR3 has 13 amino acids.

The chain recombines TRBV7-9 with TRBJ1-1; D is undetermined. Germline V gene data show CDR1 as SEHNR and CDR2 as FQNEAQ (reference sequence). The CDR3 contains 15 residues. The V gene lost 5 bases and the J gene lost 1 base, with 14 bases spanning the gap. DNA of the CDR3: TGTGCCAGCAGCCCCGGACTACGACCGAACACTGAAGCTTTCTTT. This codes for CASSPGLRPNTEAFF. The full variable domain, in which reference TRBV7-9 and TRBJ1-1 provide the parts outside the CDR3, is DTGVSQNPRHKITKRGQNVTFRCDPISEHNRLYWYRQTLGQGPEFLTYFQNEAQLEKSRLLSDRFSAERPKGSFSTLEIQRTEQGDSAMYLCASSPGLRPNTEAFFGQGTRLTVV.

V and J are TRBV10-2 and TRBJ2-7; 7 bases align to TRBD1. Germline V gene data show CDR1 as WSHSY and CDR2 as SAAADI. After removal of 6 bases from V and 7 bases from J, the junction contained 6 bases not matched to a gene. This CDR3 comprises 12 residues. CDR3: CASSLQGFEQYF. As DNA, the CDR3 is TGCGCCAGCAGCCTACAGGGGTTTGAGCAGTACTTC.

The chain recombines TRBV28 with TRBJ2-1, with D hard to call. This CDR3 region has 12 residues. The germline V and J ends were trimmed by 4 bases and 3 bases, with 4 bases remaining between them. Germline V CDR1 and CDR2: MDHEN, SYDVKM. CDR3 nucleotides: TGTGCCAGCAGTTCCCTCTACAATGAGCAGTTCTTC. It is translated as CASSSLYNEQFF.

DNA of the CDR3: TGTGCCAGCAGTTCCCACTCCGAAGGGGAGCTGTTTTTT. Translated, it gives CASSSHSEGELFF. The V and J genes are TRBV6-6 and TRBJ2-2; no definite D call. The V gene's germline CDR1 is MNHNY and CDR2 SVGAGI (reference sequence). The V end was cut by 4 bases, the J end by 8 bases, with 11 bases between. CDR3 length: 13 residues.

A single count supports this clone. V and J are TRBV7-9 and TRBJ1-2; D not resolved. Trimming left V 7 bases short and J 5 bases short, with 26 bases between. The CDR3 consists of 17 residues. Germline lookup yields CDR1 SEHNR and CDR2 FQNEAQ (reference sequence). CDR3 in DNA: TGTGCCAGCACCCCGACTTTGTGGAGGGCCCCCCTTTATGGCTACACCTTC. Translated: CASTPTLWRAPLYGYTF.

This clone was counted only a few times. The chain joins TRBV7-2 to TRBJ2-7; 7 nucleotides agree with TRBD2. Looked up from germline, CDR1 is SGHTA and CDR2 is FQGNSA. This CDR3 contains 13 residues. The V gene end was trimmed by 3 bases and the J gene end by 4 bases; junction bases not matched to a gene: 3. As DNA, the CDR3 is TGTGCCAGCAGCTTGGGGCGGGAGTACGAGCAGTACTTC. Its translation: CASSLGREYEQYF.

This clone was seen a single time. The CDR3 protein is CASSQVISGNTGELFF. CDR3 in DNA: TGCGCCAGCAGCCAAGTGATTTCGGGAAATACCGGGGAGCTGTTTTTT. The V gene is TRBV4-1, the J gene TRBJ2-2; tentative D call: TRBD2 (5 bases). CDR3 length: 16 amino acids. Trimming pared 1 base from V and 5 bases from J, leaving 14 bases between. CDR1 and CDR2 (germline): MGHRA, YSYEKL.

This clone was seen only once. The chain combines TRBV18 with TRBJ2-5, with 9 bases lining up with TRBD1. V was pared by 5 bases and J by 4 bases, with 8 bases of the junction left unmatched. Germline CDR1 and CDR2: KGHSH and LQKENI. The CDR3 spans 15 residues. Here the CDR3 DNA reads TGTGCCAGCTCAACCGGGACAGGGCGGTCAGAGACCCAGTACTTC. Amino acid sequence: CASSTGTGRSETQYF.

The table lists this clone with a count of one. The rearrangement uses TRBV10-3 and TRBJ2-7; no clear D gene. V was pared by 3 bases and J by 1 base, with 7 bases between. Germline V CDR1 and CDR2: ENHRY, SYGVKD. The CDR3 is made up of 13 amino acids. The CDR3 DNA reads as TGTGCCATCAGTGAATCCGGGTCCTACGAGCAGTACTTC. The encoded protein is CAISESGSYEQYF.

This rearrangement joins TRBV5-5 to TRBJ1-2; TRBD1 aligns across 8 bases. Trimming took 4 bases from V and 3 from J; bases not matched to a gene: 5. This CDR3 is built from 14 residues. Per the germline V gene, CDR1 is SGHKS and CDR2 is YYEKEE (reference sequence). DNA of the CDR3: TGTGCCAGCAGCCCGGACAGGGTCCACTATGGCTACACCTTC. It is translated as CASSPDRVHYGYTF.

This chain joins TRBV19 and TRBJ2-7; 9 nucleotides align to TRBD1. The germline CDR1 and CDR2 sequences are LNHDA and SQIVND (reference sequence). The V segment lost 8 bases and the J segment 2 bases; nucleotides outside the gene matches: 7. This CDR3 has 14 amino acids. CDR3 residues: CASSPGQGPYEQYF. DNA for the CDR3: TGTGCCAGTTCCCCGGGACAGGGCCCCTACGAGCAGTACTTC.

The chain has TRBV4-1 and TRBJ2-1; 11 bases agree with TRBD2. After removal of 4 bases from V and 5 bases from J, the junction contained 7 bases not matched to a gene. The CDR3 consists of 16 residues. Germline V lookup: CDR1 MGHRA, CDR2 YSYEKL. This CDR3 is CASSPTGLAANNEQFF. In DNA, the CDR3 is TGCGCCAGCAGCCCTACGGGACTAGCGGCTAACAATGAGCAGTTCTTC.

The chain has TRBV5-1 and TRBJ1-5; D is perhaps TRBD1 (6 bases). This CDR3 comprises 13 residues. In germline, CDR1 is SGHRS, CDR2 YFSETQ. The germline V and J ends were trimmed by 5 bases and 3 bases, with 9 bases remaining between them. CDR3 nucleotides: TGCGCCAGCAGTCGGACAGTCAATCAGCCCCAGCATTTT. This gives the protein CASSRTVNQPQHF.

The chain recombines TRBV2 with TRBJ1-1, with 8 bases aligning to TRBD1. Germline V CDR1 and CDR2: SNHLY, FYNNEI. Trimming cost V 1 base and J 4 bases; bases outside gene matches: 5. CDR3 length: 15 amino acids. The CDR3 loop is CASSEEAGGVTEAFF. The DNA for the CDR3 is TGTGCCAGCAGTGAAGAGGCAGGGGGCGTCACTGAAGCTTTCTTT.

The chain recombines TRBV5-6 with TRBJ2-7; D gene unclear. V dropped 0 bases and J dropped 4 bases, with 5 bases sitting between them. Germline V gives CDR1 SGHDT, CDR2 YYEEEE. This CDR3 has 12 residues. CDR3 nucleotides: TGTGCCAGCAGCTTGGCCACATACGAGCAGTACTTC. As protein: CASSLATYEQYF.